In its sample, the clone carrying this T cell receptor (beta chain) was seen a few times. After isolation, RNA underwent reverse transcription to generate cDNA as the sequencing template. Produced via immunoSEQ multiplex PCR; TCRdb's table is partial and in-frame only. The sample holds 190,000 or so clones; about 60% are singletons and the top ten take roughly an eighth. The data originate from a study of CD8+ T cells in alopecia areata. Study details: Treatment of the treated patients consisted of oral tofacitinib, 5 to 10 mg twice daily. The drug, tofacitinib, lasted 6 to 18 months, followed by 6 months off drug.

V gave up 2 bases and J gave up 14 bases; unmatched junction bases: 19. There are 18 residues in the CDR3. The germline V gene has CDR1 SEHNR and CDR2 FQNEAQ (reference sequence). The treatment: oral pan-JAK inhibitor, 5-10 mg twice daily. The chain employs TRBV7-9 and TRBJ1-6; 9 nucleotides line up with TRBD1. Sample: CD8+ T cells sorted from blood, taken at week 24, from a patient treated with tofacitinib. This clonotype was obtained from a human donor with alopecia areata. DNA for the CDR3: TGTGCCAGCAGCTTATCGCCCCCCCGGGGACAGGGTGGGGCAGCCCTCCACTTT. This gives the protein CASSLSPPRGQGGAALHF.